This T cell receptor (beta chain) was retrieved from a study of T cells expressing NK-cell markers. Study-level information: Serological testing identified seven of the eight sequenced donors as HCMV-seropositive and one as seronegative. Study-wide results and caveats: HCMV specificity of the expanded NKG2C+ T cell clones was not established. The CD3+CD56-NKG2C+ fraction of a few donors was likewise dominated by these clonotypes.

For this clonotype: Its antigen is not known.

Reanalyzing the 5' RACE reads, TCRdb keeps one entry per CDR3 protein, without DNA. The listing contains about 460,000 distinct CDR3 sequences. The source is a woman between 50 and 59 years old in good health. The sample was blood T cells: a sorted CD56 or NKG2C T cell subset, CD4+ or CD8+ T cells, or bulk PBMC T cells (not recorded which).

This chain's CDR3 is CSARDFFADAGPLSYEQYF. The V gene is TRBV20-1, the J gene TRBJ2-7; the TRBD1 assignment by TCRdb is unverifiable without DNA. Germline CDR1 and CDR2: DFQATT and SNEGSKA (reference sequence). The CDR3 is 19 amino acids.